What follows are 11 T cell receptor beta chains derived from one specimen sequenced in a study of T cells in Graves' hyperthyroidism and ophthalmopathy. TCR beta CDR3 sequences were amplified from RNA transcripts. A first-round RT-PCR of the TCR CDR3 used the HTBI primer set. TCRdb recomputed calls from the multiplex PCR reads with MiXCR, one row per CDR3 protein. The sample includes roughly 700,000 distinct CDR3 sequences, around 13% seen only once; the top ten take roughly 10%. What was sequenced was blood. These receptors came from a woman between 18 and 29 years old with Graves' hyperthyroidism.

This clonotype has ten or more counts. The genes are TRBV28 and TRBJ1-2; D gene ambiguous. Trimming shortened V by 7 bases and J by 8 bases, and 20 bases separated the two germline ends. The CDR3 contains 14 residues. Germline assignment: CDR1 MDHEN and CDR2 SYDVKM. In nucleotides, the CDR3 is TGTGCCAGCAAGTTGACGTTCATCTATGCGGGCTACACCTTC. This codes for CASKLTFIYAGYTF.

This clonotype was detected a few times. The chain carries TRBV29-1 and TRBJ2-7; no clear D. This CDR3 is built from 11 residues. The germline CDR1 and CDR2 sequences are SQVTM and ANQGSEA. V was cut by 6 bases and J by 6 bases, with 12 bases left in between. In DNA, the CDR3 is TGCAGCGTGGCTGAGGTCTCCGAGCAGTACTTC. It specifies CSVAEVSEQYF.

This clonotype appeared a single time. This sequence may be a read error, since a much larger clone differs from it by one base. This chain uses TRBV27 with TRBJ2-1, with unresolved D. Germline CDR1 is MNHEY and CDR2 is SMNVEV (reference sequence). Trimming took 5 bases from V and 7 from J, leaving 18 bases between them. The CDR3 is made up of 15 amino acids. Here the CDR3 reads CASSPNPKGKNEQFF. In DNA, the CDR3 is TGTGCCAGCAGTCCTAATCCCAAAGGGAAGAATGAGCAGTTCTTC.

V gene TRBV9 combines with J gene TRBJ2-6; 8 bases align to TRBD1. Unmatched junction bases numbered 8, after V lost 0 bases and J lost 3 bases. CDR1 is SGDLS and CDR2 is YYNGEE in the germline V gene. CDR3 size: 18 residues. CDR3 loop: CASSVGQGRLVGANVLTF. The CDR3 coding sequence is TGTGCCAGCAGCGTAGGACAGGGGAGGCTTGTTGGGGCCAACGTCCTGACTTTC.

This clonotype was counted only a few times. CDR3 bases: TGTGCCACGAGACAAGGCAGGGGTCCCGCTAACTATGGCTACACCTTC. Protein sequence: CATRQGRGPANYGYTF. This chain joins TRBV15 and TRBJ1-2; perhaps TRBD1 as D (6 bases). With 9 bases removed from V and 0 bases from J, the gap between germline ends came to 20 bases. The CDR3 extends over 16 amino acids. Germline CDR1 reads LNHNV; CDR2 reads YYDKDF (reference sequence).

J is TRBJ2-2 and V is TRBV7-3; D gene uncertain. CDR1 SGHTA and CDR2 FQGTGA come from the germline V gene. Between the trimmed V and J ends, which lost 0 bases and 4 bases, there was a span of 9 bases. The CDR3 has 15 residues. The CDR3 region is CASSLTSSFTGELFF. The CDR3 DNA sequence: TGTGCCAGCAGCTTAACGTCCAGTTTCACCGGGGAGCTGTTTTTT.

The chain joins TRBV18 to TRBJ2-4, with D hard to call. Germline loops: CDR1 KGHSH, CDR2 LQKENI. V lost 0 bases, J lost 1 base, and 7 bases lay in between. The CDR3 sequence is 15 residues long. CDR3 in amino acids: CASSPPAEAKNIQYF. The CDR3 nucleotides are TGTGCCAGCTCACCACCGGCGGAGGCCAAAAACATTCAGTACTTC. The full variable domain, completed using reference TRBV18 and TRBJ2-4, is NAGVMQNPRHLVRRRGQEARLRCSPMKGHSHVYWYRQLPEEGLKFMVYLQKENIIDESGMPKERFSAEFPKEGPSILRIQQVVRGDSAAYFCASSPPAEAKNIQYFGAGTRLSVL.

There are a few counts of this clonotype. The CDR3 loop is CASTQGLVNTEAFF. The CDR3 DNA reads as TGTGCCAGCACCCAAGGGCTCGTGAACACTGAAGCTTTCTTT. The chain has TRBV6-1 and TRBJ1-1; D is ambiguous. V was trimmed by 7 bases and J by 0 bases, leaving 12 bases between them. This CDR3 region has 14 residues. The V gene's germline CDR1 is MNHNS and CDR2 SASEGT.

The chain employs TRBV9 and TRBJ2-1; D perhaps matches TRBD2 (6 bases). V was cut by 3 bases and J by 6 bases, with 16 bases left in between. The CDR3 runs to 15 residues. Germline V gene data show CDR1 as SGDLS and CDR2 as YYNGEE. The chain's CDR3 is CASSARGVGGNEQFF. CDR3 sequence (DNA): TGTGCCAGCAGCGCCCGAGGGGTCGGGGGCAATGAGCAGTTCTTC.

This rearrangement joins TRBV11-2 to TRBJ2-7, with 8 bases matching TRBD1. The V segment lost 6 bases and the J segment 0 bases; nucleotides outside the gene matches: 10. CDR3 length equals 16 residues. Germline CDR1 and CDR2: SGHAT and FQNNGV. CDR3 residues: CASSFRYGTGSYEQYF. CDR3 in DNA: TGTGCCAGCAGTTTTCGATATGGGACAGGCTCCTACGAGCAGTACTTC.

This clonotype was recorded at least ten times. The chain has TRBV5-1 and TRBJ1-5; D not certain. This CDR3 is built from 13 residues. Germline-derived CDR1 and CDR2 are SGHRS and YFSETQ. V gave up 2 bases and J gave up 8 bases, with 11 bases separating them. The CDR3 sequence: CASSFGPNEPQHF. DNA of the CDR3: TGCGCCAGCAGCTTCGGACCTAACGAGCCCCAGCATTTT.